This entry describes one T cell receptor (beta chain). The data stem from a study of blood T cell repertoires in COVID-19. For the study at large: Specimens from acute and convalescent COVID-19 originated in the United States, Italy and Spain. The cDNA or gDNA used as material had been derived from T cells, B-cell-depleted T cells, or PBMCs.

Germline V gives CDR1 SNHLY, CDR2 FYNNEI. The V segment lost 6 bases and the J segment 2 bases; nucleotides outside the gene matches: 7. The CDR3 is made up of 16 amino acids. Original processing notes: Amplified reference gene primers provided the basis for estimating nucleated cell counts. The protocol was immunoSEQ multiplex PCR, while the TCRdb copy is restricted to in-frame clones and leaves out a portion. That table furnishes V, J and clone size, whereas the DNA furnished D and trimming. The profile shows about 39,000 clones, 87% of them singletons. The sequence was obtained from a man aged 55-75 years with acute or convalescent COVID-19. The sequenced material came from peripheral blood. The rearrangement joins TRBV2 to TRBJ2-1, with 10 nucleotides matching TRBD2. In nucleotides, the CDR3 is TGTGCCAGCAGACTAGGACTAGCGGCCCCCTACAATGAGCAGTTCTTC. It encodes CASRLGLAAPYNEQFF.